This TCR beta chain was observed in a study of blood T cell repertoires in COVID-19. Study information: Collection of acute and convalescent COVID-19 samples took place in the United States, Italy and Spain. The cDNA or gDNA used as material had been derived from T cells, B-cell-depleted T cells, or PBMCs.

The CDR3 length is 15 residues. J lost 7 bases, V lost 4 bases, and 4 bases had no gene match. Germline V lookup: CDR1 LGHNA, CDR2 YSLEER. Per the authors' pipeline: Estimation of nucleated cell counts was performed using reference gene primer amplification. Some clones are missing from TCRdb's copy, which holds only in-frame ones; the method was immunoSEQ multiplex PCR. V and J calls and clone size come straight from that table; D and trimming were deduced from the DNA. The sample has around 91,000 clones, 60% to 85% seen once; the top ten hold less than 20%. J is TRBJ2-1 and V is TRBV4-3, with 13 bases aligning to TRBD2. The source material was peripheral blood. This clonotype was sampled from a woman older than 75 with active or convalescent COVID-19. CDR3 sequence reads: CASSLGLAGLNEQFF. The CDR3 region has the DNA TGCGCCAGCAGCCTGGGACTAGCGGGACTGAATGAGCAGTTCTTC.